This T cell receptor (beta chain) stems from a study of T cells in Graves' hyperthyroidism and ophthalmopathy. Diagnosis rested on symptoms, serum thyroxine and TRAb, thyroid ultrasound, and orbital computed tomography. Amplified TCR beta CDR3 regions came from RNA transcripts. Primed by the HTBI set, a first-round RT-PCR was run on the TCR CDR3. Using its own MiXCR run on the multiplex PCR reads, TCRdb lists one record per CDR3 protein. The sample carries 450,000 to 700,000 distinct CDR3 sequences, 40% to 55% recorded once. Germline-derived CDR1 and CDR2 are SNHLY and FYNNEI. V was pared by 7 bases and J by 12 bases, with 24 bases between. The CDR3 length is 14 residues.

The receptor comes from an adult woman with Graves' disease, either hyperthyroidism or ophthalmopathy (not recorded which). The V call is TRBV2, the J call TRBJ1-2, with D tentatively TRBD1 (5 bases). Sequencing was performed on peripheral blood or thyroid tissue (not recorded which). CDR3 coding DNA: TGTGCCAGCACACGTGAGGGGTTGGCTGTTGGAAACACCTTC. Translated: CASTREGLAVGNTF.